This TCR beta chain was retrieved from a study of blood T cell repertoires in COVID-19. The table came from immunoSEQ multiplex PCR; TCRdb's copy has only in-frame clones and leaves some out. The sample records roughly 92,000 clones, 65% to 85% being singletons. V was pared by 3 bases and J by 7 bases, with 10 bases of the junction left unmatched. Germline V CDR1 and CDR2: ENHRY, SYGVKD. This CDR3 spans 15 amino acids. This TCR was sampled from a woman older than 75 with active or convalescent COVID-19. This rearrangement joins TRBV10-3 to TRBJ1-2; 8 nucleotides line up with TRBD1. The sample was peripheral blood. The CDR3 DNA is TGTGCCATCAGTGAAAGAGGGACAGGTGGGGCTGGCTACACCTTC. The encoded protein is CAISERGTGGAGYTF.